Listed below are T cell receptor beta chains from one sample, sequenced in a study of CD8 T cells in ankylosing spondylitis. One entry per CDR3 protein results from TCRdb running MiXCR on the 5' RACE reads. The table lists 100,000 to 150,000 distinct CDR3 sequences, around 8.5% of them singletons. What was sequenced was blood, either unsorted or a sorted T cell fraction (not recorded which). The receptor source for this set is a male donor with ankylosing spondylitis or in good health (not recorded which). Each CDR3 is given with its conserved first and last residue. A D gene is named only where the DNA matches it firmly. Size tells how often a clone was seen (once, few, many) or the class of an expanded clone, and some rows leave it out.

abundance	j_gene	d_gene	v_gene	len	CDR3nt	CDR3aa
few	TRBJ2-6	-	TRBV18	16	TGTGCCAGCTCACCACAATACATATCTGGGGCCAACGTCCTGACTTTC	CASSPQYISGANVLTF
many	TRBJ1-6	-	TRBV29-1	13	TGCAGCGTTGAAGACGCCCCTGGCTCACCCCTCCACTTT	CSVEDAPGSPLHF
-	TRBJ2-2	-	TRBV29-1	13	TGCAGCGTCTCCCGAGAGGTCTCCGGGGAGCTGTTTTTT	CSVSREVSGELFF
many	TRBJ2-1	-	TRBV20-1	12	TGCAGTGCTAGTCCGGGGGCCAATGAGCAGTTCTTC	CSASPGANEQFF
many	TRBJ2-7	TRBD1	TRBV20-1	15	TGCAGTGCTAGGGGGGGACAGGGGGTATCCTACGAGCAGTACTTC	CSARGGQGVSYEQYF
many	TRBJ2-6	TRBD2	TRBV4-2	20	TGTGCCAGCAGCCCGGGACTAGCGGGAGTCTTAGGTCCTGGGGCCAACGTCCTGACTTTC	CASSPGLAGVLGPGANVLTF
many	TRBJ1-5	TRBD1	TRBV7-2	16	TGTGCCAGCAGCCCTTACAGGGGATCGTCGTATCAGCCCCAGCATTTT	CASSPYRGSSYQPQHF
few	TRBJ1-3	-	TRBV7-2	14	TGTGCCAGCAACTTAGATCTCTCTGGAAACACCATATATTTT	CASNLDLSGNTIYF
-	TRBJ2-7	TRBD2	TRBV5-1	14	TGCGCCAGCAGCGCTCGACTAGCGGGAGACGAGCAGTACTTC	CASSARLAGDEQYF
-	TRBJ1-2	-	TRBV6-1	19	TGTGCCAGCAGTGAATCCCTTTTACTTGGGGTCGTCGCGGACTATGGCTACACCTTC	CASSESLLLGVVADYGYTF
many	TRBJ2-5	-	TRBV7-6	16	TGTGCCAGCAGCTTATTACCGGAATATGACCAAGAGACCCAGTACTTC	CASSLLPEYDQETQYF
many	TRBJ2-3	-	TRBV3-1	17	TGTGCCAGCAGCCAAGATTTTAGGCCGATAGGCATAGATACGCAGTATTTT	CASSQDFRPIGIDTQYF
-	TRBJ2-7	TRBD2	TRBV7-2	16	TGTGCCAGCAGCTTAGCGGGGGGGACCAGTTCCTACGAGCAGTACTTC	CASSLAGGTSSYEQYF
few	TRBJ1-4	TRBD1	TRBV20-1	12	TGCAGTGCCGCTTGGACAGGGATTAAACTGTTTTTT	CSAAWTGIKLFF